The clone carrying this T cell receptor beta chain was seen more than once but under ten times. The data stem from a study of blood T cell repertoires in COVID-19. J gave up 3 bases and V 2 bases, and 7 bases lay outside the gene matches. CDR1 is MGHRA, CDR2 YSYEKL, per germline. There are 16 residues in the CDR3. Generated by immunoSEQ multiplex PCR, the TCRdb table keeps only in-frame clones and is missing some. This sample has about 250,000 clones, with 80% to 90% found just once. The TCR originated in a man aged 80 or over with acute or convalescent COVID-19. The sequenced material came from peripheral blood. V is TRBV4-1 and J is TRBJ1-3; 7 bases map to TRBD1. The CDR3 spells CASSQQQGSGGNTIYF. The CDR3 DNA reads as TGCGCCAGCAGCCAACAACAGGGGTCAGGTGGAAACACCATATATTTT.